The source of this T cell receptor beta chain is a study of cytomegalovirus exposure and HLA in healthy donors. Study-wide background: Among about 179 million T cells, an earlier analysis found about 100 million unique TCR beta sequences. General study findings and limits: The authors later found most CMV-associated TCR beta chains appeared HLA-restricted. Reportedly, TCR beta sequences accurately predicted HLA-A and HLA-B alleles in most subjects.

Of note for this clone: As yet, its antigen is unknown.

Per germline, CDR1 SNHLY and CDR2 FYNNEI. V lost 6 bases to trimming and J lost 5 bases, with 14 bases between them. This CDR3 spans 14 amino acids. PCR involved 60 Vbeta and 13 Jbeta primers. The data were produced by immunoSEQ multiplex PCR, yet TCRdb's version contains in-frame clones alone and is incomplete. In total, the table holds about 50,000 clones. This clonotype was sampled from a man aged 18 to 30 in good health and CMV-seropositive. The sequencing input was PBMCs. The chain has TRBV2 and TRBJ1-5; D possibly corresponds to TRBD1 (5 bases). CDR3: CASSGHGGDQPQHF. CDR3 bases: TGTGCCAGCAGCGGACACGGCGGCGATCAGCCCCAGCATTTT.